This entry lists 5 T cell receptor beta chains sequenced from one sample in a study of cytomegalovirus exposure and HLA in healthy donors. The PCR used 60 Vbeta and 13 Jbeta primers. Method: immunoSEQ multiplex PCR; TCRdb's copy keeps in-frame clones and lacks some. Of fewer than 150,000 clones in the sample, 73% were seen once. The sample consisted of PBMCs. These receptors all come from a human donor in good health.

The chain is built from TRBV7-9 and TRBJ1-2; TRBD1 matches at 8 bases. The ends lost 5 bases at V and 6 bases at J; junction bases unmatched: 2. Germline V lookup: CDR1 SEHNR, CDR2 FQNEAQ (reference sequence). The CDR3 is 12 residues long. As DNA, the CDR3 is TGTGCCAGCAGCACGACAGGGGATGGCTACACCTTC. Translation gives CASSTTGDGYTF.

The CDR3 loop reads CASSDQGETQYF. The CDR3 DNA sequence: TGTGCCAGCAGTGACCAGGGAGAGACCCAGTACTTC. The chain joins TRBV2 to TRBJ2-5, with a weak D call TRBD1 (5 bases). CDR1 is SNHLY and CDR2 is FYNNEI in the germline V gene. The CDR3 covers 12 residues. Trimming removed 3 bases from V and 4 bases from J, with 6 bases in between.

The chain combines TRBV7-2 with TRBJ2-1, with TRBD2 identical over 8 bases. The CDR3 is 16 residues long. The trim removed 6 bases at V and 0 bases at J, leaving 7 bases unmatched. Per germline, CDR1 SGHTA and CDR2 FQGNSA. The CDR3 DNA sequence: TGTGCCAGCAGGACTCAGCGGGAGCTCTCCTACAATGAGCAGTTCTTC. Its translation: CASRTQRELSYNEQFF.

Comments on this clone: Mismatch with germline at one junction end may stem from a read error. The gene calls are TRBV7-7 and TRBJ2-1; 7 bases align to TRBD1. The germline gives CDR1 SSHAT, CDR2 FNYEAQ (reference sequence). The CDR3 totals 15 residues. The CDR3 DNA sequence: TGTGCTAGCAGTCCACGGGACAGCTCCTACAATGAGCAGTTCTTC. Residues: CASSPRDSSYNEQFF. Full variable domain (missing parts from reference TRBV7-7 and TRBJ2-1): GAGVSQSPRYKVTKRGQDVTLRCDPISSHATLYWYQQALGQGPEFLTYFNYEAQPDKSGLPSDRFSAERPEGSISTLTIQRTEQRDSAMYRCASSPRDSSYNEQFFGPGTRLTVL.

The CDR3 region is CASRDYLGTYEQYF. The CDR3 region has the DNA TGTGCCAGCAGGGACTACCTGGGCACCTACGAGCAGTACTTC. The V gene is TRBV2, the J gene TRBJ2-5; perhaps TRBD2 as D (6 bases). With the DNA end fitting TRBJ2-7 better, the J assignment may be wrong. Germline V gives CDR1 SNHLY, CDR2 FYNNEI. The CDR3 length is 14 residues.